This T cell receptor beta chain was retrieved from a study of Tregs in tolerant kidney transplant recipients. The wider study: Donor B cells were activated approximately eleven days on CD40L-expressing 3T3 cells. Antibodies separated recipient from donor cells. The study, taken as a whole, reports: Tolerant patients' donor-specific Tregs expanded beyond overall Tregs, suggesting antigen-driven growth.

Data came from immunoSEQ multiplex PCR; TCRdb stores just in-frame clones and leaves some out. The data show 9,500 to 12,000 clones, with around 90% seen just once and 5% to 7.5% held by the top ten. Regarding this clone: No antigen is known for it.

The CDR3 covers 13 residues. V lost 3 bases, J lost 5 bases, and 6 bases stayed unmatched. Per the germline V gene, CDR1 is GTSNPN and CDR2 is SVGIG (reference sequence). The receptor's source is a human patient who received a combined kidney and bone marrow transplant. The genes are TRBV30 and TRBJ2-7; 8 bases agree with TRBD1. The sample in question was Tregs from blood cultured with allogeneic cells, obtained before the transplant. CDR3 nucleotides: TGTGCCTGGAGCAGGGGGCTTCGGAACGAGCAGTACTTC. This translates into CAWSRGLRNEQYF.